Listed below are T cell receptor beta chains from one sample, sequenced in a study of T cells after yellow fever vaccination. TCRdb used MiXCR to reprocess the 5' RACE reads, holding one entry per CDR3 protein. The sample records 150,000 to 200,000 distinct CDR3 sequences, about 10% being singletons. Material: CD8+ T cells sorted from PBMCs, obtained 15 days after the yellow fever booster vaccination. The source is a man aged 18 to 30 who received the YFV17D yellow fever vaccine. The CDR3 runs from the conserved cysteine through the conserved F or W. A D gene is named only where the DNA matches it firmly. The size entry is marked missing in some rows and otherwise reads once, few, many or a size class.

d_gene	v_gene	j_gene	abundance	CDR3aa	CDR3nt
-	TRBV5-1	TRBJ1-2	-	CASQGRGYTF	TGCGCCAGCCAGGGGAGGGGCTACACCTTC
-	TRBV9	TRBJ1-6	-	CASSEGVENSPLHF	TGTGCCAGCAGCGAGGGTGTCGAAAATTCACCCCTCCACTTT
-	TRBV5-1	TRBJ1-1	-	CASSSPWGNTEAFF	TGCGCCAGCAGCTCGCCGTGGGGGAACACTGAAGCTTTCTTT
TRBD1	TRBV11-2	TRBJ1-6	few	CASSPQGDNSPLHF	TGTGCCAGCAGTCCGCAGGGGGATAATTCACCCCTCCACTTT
-	TRBV25-1	TRBJ2-3	few	CASSESVWGGGTDTQYF	TGTGCCAGCAGTGAATCCGTCTGGGGAGGCGGCACAGATACGCAGTATTTT
-	TRBV27	TRBJ1-1	few	CASSLYMGPNTEAFF	TGTGCCAGCAGTTTATACATGGGGCCGAACACTGAAGCTTTCTTT
-	TRBV7-3	TRBJ2-1	many	CASSSGGSYNEQFF	TGTGCCAGCAGCTCGGGCGGTTCCTACAATGAGCAGTTCTTC
-	TRBV7-3	TRBJ1-1	-	CASSHSGAPEAFF	TGTGCCAGCAGCCATTCAGGGGCCCCTGAAGCTTTCTTT
-	TRBV12-3/TRBV12-4	TRBJ1-3	few	CASSRPGEAGNTIYF	TGTGCCAGCAGCCGGCCGGGGGAAGCTGGAAACACCATATATTTT
-	TRBV27	TRBJ1-1	few	CASSFIGGGTEAFF	TGTGCCAGCAGTTTCATCGGGGGTGGGACTGAAGCTTTCTTT
-	TRBV7-9	TRBJ1-2	few	CASSLADGYYGYTF	TGTGCCAGCAGCTTAGCGGACGGTTACTATGGCTACACCTTC
TRBD1	TRBV12-3/TRBV12-4	TRBJ1-5	few	CASSLAVGTGPNQPQHF	TGTGCCAGCAGTTTAGCGGTCGGGACAGGTCCCAATCAGCCCCAGCATTTT
TRBD1	TRBV19	TRBJ1-2	-	CASSALDRGTNYGYTF	TGTGCCAGTAGTGCCCTCGACAGGGGAACGAACTATGGCTACACCTTC
TRBD2	TRBV13	TRBJ2-5	few	CASSLKGGLAGYQETQYF	TGTGCCAGCAGCTTAAAAGGCGGGCTAGCGGGGTACCAAGAGACCCAGTACTTC
-	TRBV7-2	TRBJ2-3	-	CASQPLASDTQYF	TGTGCCAGCCAACCCCTAGCGTCAGATACGCAGTATTTT
-	TRBV5-5	TRBJ1-1	-	CASSLYPGDYTEAFF	TGTGCCAGCAGCTTGTACCCGGGGGATTACACTGAAGCTTTCTTT
-	TRBV12-3/TRBV12-4	TRBJ2-3	-	CASSSQQGTDTQYF	TGTGCCAGCAGTTCGCAACAGGGAACAGATACGCAGTATTTT
-	TRBV7-8	TRBJ1-4	-	CASSLELGATNEKLFF	TGTGCCAGCAGCTTAGAGCTGGGGGCGACTAATGAAAAACTGTTTTTT
TRBD2	TRBV7-3	TRBJ2-1	-	CASGLAGDPNEQFF	TGTGCCAGCGGTCTAGCGGGGGATCCCAATGAGCAGTTCTTC
TRBD2	TRBV29-1	TRBJ2-1	-	CSVEGRTSPAYNEQFF	TGCAGCGTTGAAGGTCGGACTAGCCCAGCCTACAATGAGCAGTTCTTC
-	TRBV19	TRBJ1-1	few	CASSIVLDTGTEAFF	TGTGCCAGTAGTATAGTTTTAGACACAGGGACTGAAGCTTTCTTT
-	TRBV9	TRBJ2-1	few	CASSVGVMRHYNEQFF	TGTGCCAGCAGCGTTGGGGTTATGAGGCACTACAATGAGCAGTTCTTC
-	TRBV4-2	TRBJ2-5	many	CASSPYSQETQYF	TGTGCCAGCAGCCCTTACAGCCAAGAGACCCAGTACTTC
-	TRBV7-9	TRBJ2-6	-	CASIPRGAGTGANVLTF	TGTGCCAGCATCCCTCGGGGGGCTGGTACTGGGGCCAACGTCCTGACTTTC
-	TRBV6-2/TRBV6-3	TRBJ1-2	few	CASSYSNQLWGYTF	TGTGCCAGCAGTTACTCGAACCAACTATGGGGCTACACCTTC
-	TRBV4-1	TRBJ2-5	-	CASSQDRVLGRHQETQYF	TGCGCCAGCAGCCAAGATCGAGTTCTTGGCAGACACCAAGAGACCCAGTACTTC
-	TRBV9	TRBJ2-2	-	CASSPNTGYTGELFF	TGTGCCAGCAGCCCGAACACAGGGTACACCGGGGAGCTGTTTTTT
-	TRBV9	TRBJ1-3	-	CASSVASGNTIYF	TGTGCCAGCAGCGTAGCTTCTGGAAACACCATATATTTT
TRBD1	TRBV20-1	TRBJ1-2	few	CSARDSTGVYGYTF	TGCAGTGCTAGAGATTCGACAGGGGTCTATGGCTACACCTTC
-	TRBV5-1	TRBJ2-1	many	CASSPSGQDYNEQFF	TGCGCCAGCAGCCCCTCAGGGCAGGACTACAATGAGCAGTTCTTC
-	TRBV6-2/TRBV6-3	TRBJ1-2	few	CASSYFDRPNGYTF	TGTGCCAGCAGTTACTTCGACCGCCCAAATGGCTACACCTTC
-	TRBV30	TRBJ1-2	-	CAWSVLDSEFSNYGYTF	TGTGCCTGGAGTGTACTCGACAGCGAGTTTTCTAACTATGGCTACACCTTC
TRBD2	TRBV12-3/TRBV12-4	TRBJ2-5	few	CASSWPSGGQETQYF	TGTGCCAGCAGTTGGCCTAGCGGGGGACAAGAGACCCAGTACTTC
-	TRBV5-1	TRBJ1-1	-	CASSLWGQSTEAFF	TGCGCCAGCAGCTTGTGGGGTCAAAGCACTGAAGCTTTCTTT
TRBD1	TRBV20-1	TRBJ2-3	many	CSAGQARTDTQYF	TGCAGTGCTGGACAGGCCCGGACAGATACGCAGTATTTT
-	TRBV4-1	TRBJ1-1	few	CASSQDWGESNEAFF	TGCGCCAGCAGCCAAGATTGGGGGGAAAGTAATGAAGCTTTCTTT
-	TRBV13	TRBJ1-2	-	CASSSYTYGYTF	TGTGCCAGCAGCTCCTACACCTATGGCTACACCTTC
-	TRBV7-2	TRBJ1-2	once	CASSLVHHRTWGYTF	TGTGCCAGCAGCTTAGTCCACCATAGGACGTGGGGCTACACCTTC
-	TRBV5-1	TRBJ1-1	few	CASSLGQIPLMNTEAFF	TGCGCCAGCAGCTTGGGCCAGATCCCGCTCATGAACACTGAAGCTTTCTTT
-	TRBV6-2/TRBV6-3	TRBJ2-1	few	CASSLGLLEQFF	TGTGCCAGCAGTTTGGGGCTACTTGAGCAGTTCTTC
-	TRBV9	TRBJ1-1	-	CASSERRDTEAFF	TGTGCCAGCAGCGAACGGAGGGACACTGAAGCTTTCTTT
-	TRBV6-2/TRBV6-3	TRBJ1-2	-	CASSYSTSPYGYTF	TGTGCCAGCAGTTACTCGACCAGCCCCTACGGCTACACCTTC
-	TRBV3-1	TRBJ1-5	few	CASSNEGEENQPQHF	TGTGCCAGCAGCAACGAAGGGGAAGAAAATCAGCCCCAGCATTTT
-	TRBV29-1	TRBJ2-2	many	CSVEDPSGELFF	TGCAGCGTTGAAGATCCTTCCGGGGAGCTGTTTTTT
TRBD2	TRBV7-7	TRBJ2-1	few	CASSPWASGGTYNEQFF	TGTGCTAGCAGCCCTTGGGCTAGCGGGGGGACGTACAATGAGCAGTTCTTC
-	TRBV6-6	TRBJ2-1	few	CASGRSSYNEQFF	TGTGCCAGCGGACGGAGCTCCTACAATGAGCAGTTCTTC
TRBD1	TRBV7-6	TRBJ1-6	few	CASSLTGDSPLHF	TGTGCCAGCAGCTTGACAGGGGATTCACCCCTCCACTTT
TRBD1	TRBV9	TRBJ2-1	-	CASSTSGGNEQFF	TGTGCCAGCAGCACATCAGGGGGCAATGAGCAGTTCTTC
-	TRBV4-3	TRBJ2-1	many	CASSQGTANEQFF	TGCGCCAGCAGCCAAGGAACGGCCAATGAGCAGTTCTTC
-	TRBV5-1	TRBJ1-1	few	CASSGNLNTEAFF	TGCGCCAGCAGCGGTAACTTGAACACTGAAGCTTTCTTT
TRBD1	TRBV7-9	TRBJ2-7	-	CASALDRGRSYEQYF	TGTGCCAGCGCCCTCGACAGGGGCCGAAGTTACGAGCAGTACTTC
-	TRBV6-4	TRBJ2-3	few	CASSDSYGGRTDTQYF	TGTGCCAGCAGTGACTCTTACGGGGGGCGCACAGATACGCAGTATTTT
-	TRBV6-5	TRBJ2-1	few	CAARPGGLNNEQFF	TGTGCCGCCCGGCCAGGGGGGCTTAACAATGAGCAGTTCTTC
TRBD1	TRBV11-3	TRBJ2-3	few	CASSSGGSSTDTQYF	TGTGCCAGCAGTTCAGGGGGCTCGAGCACAGATACGCAGTATTTT
-	TRBV4-1	TRBJ1-5	many	CASSQGGNQPQHF	TGTGCCAGCAGCCAAGGCGGCAATCAGCCCCAGCATTTT
-	TRBV7-9	TRBJ1-1	-	CASEAGFTEAFF	TGTGCCAGCGAGGCGGGTTTTACTGAAGCTTTCTTT
-	TRBV9	TRBJ1-6	-	CASSPPGRGNSPLHF	TGTGCCAGCAGCCCCCCGGGTCGAGGTAATTCACCCCTCCACTTT
TRBD2	TRBV10-3	TRBJ2-2	-	CAISGDGGGETGELFF	TGTGCCATCAGTGGAGACGGCGGGGGGGAAACCGGGGAGCTGTTTTTT
-	TRBV5-1	TRBJ2-1	many	CASLSGEFSDNEQFF	TGCGCCAGCCTATCGGGGGAGTTCAGCGATAATGAGCAGTTCTTC
-	TRBV4-3	TRBJ1-2	-	CASREGASYGYTF	TGCGCCAGCAGGGAGGGTGCATCCTATGGCTACACCTTC